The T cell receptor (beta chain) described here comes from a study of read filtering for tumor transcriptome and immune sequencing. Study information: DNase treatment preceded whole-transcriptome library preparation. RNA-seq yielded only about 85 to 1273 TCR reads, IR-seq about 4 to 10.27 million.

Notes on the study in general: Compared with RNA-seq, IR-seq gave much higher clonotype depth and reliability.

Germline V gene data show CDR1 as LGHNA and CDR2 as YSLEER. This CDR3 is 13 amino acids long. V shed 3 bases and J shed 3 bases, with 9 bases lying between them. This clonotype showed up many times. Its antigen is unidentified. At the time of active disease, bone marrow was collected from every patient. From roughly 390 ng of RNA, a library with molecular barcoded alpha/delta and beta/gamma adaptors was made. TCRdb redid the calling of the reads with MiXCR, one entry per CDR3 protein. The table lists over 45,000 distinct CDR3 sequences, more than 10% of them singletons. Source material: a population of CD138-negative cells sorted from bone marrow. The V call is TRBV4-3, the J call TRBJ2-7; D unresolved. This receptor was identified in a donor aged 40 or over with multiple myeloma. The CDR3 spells CASSQNPGYEQYF. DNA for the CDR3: TGCGCCAGCAGCCAGAATCCCGGCTACGAGCAGTACTTC.